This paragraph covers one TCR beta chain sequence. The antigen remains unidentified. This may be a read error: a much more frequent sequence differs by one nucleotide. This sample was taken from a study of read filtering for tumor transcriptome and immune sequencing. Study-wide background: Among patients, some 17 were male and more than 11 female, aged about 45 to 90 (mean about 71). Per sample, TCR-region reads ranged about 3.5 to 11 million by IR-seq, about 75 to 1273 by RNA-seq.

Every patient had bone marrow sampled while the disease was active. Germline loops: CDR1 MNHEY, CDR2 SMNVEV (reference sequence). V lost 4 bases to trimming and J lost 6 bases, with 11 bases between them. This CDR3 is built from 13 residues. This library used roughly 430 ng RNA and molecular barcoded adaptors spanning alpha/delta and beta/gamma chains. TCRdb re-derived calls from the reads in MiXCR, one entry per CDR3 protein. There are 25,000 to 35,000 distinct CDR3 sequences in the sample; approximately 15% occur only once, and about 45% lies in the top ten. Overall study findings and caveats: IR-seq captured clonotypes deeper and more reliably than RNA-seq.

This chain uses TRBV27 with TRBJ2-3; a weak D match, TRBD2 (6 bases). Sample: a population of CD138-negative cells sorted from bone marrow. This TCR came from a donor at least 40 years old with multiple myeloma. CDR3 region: CASSSNGSDTQYF. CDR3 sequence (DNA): TGTGCCAGCAGTTCCAACGGGAGCGATACGCAGTATTTT.